The T cell receptor (beta chain) under discussion was sequenced for a study of Tregs in tolerant kidney transplant recipients. The study's findings and limits: Findings come from small patient numbers and require larger validation.

The germline V gene has CDR1 MNHNY and CDR2 SVGAGI (reference sequence). The germline V and J ends were trimmed by 0 bases and 4 bases, with 4 bases remaining between them. The CDR3 has 13 residues. On this clone: What it recognizes is unknown.

Libraries were prepared by immunoSEQ multiplex PCR; TCRdb keeps only in-frame clonotypes and omits some of them. The table records about 31,000 clones, under 90% of them present only once. The sample was Tregs from blood cultured with allogeneic cells. This chain joins TRBV6-6 and TRBJ1-3; the D is unclear. The TCR originated in a human donor in good health. The CDR3 is CASSYSLGNTIYF. In DNA, the CDR3 is TGTGCCAGCAGTTACTCCCTCGGAAACACCATATATTTT.